This T cell receptor (beta chain) was profiled in a study of shared clonotypes between healthy human individuals. For the study at large: Those who served as donors were a couple of women and a few men between the ages of 18 and 49. Study-wide results and limits: The generation probabilities recorded for non-shared clonotypes fell below those of clonotypes shared by all four donors.

With regard to this clone: Its antigen is not identified.

CD45RA+ naive and CD45RA-negative memory subsets were separated from CD4+ cells. Per the study methods: ImmunoSEQ supplied junction-only sequences lacking quality scores, so filtering was different. Assay used: immunoSEQ multiplex PCR; TCRdb lists only in-frame clones, some missing. V, J and clone size reflect that table, while D and trimming were determined from the DNA. The table has approximately 2.5 million clones, 90% to 95% seen once. The CDR3 is made up of 16 amino acids. The V and J ends lost 0 bases and 10 bases, in that order; junction bases with no gene match: 7. Germline loops: CDR1 SGHRS, CDR2 YFSETQ.

The chain uses TRBV5-1 and TRBJ1-4; 12 bases are a match to TRBD1. The origin of this receptor is a man younger than 35 in good health. Some clones in this sample may be carry-over from other donors' samples. The sequenced sample consisted of naive CD4+ T cells from PBMCs. Regarding subset: CD45RA+ positively selected. The CDR3 protein is CASSLAGGTGGTKLFF. The DNA of the CDR3 is TGCGCCAGCAGCTTGGCCGGGGGGACAGGGGGCACAAAACTGTTTTTT.